Only a few counts were recorded for the clone carrying this T cell receptor beta chain. Its matching antigen is unknown. Over 18 months, lack of ophthalmopathy progression marked Graves' hyperthyroidism as stable. This specimen belongs to a study of T cells in Graves' hyperthyroidism and ophthalmopathy. Findings and caveats of the study: Ophthalmopathy onset followed model prediction by a median about six months.

The source material, RNA transcripts, was used to amplify TCR beta CDR3 regions. The HTBI set primed first-round TCR CDR3 RT-PCR. TCRdb ran MiXCR on the multiplex PCR reads and lists one entry per CDR3 protein. The data show 300,000 or so distinct CDR3 sequences, 18% seen once. CDR1 LNHDA and CDR2 SQIVND come from the germline V gene (reference sequence). Trimming took 2 bases from V and 3 from J; bases not matched to a gene: 1. This CDR3 contains 14 residues. Sequences were obtained from blood. The chain uses TRBV19 and TRBJ1-1, with 9 bases that match TRBD1. The receptor's source is a woman in her 50s with Graves' hyperthyroidism. CDR3 sequence reads: CASSIRQGDTEAFF. In DNA, the CDR3 is TGTGCCAGTAGTATAAGACAGGGGGACACTGAAGCTTTCTTT.